This T cell receptor beta chain was retrieved from a study of siplizumab effects on memory and regulatory T cells. For the study at large: Paired reactions compared siplizumab at approximately 1 ug/mL with no drug, using mixed lymphocyte reactions. Study findings and constraints: A small minority of alloreactive clones were mapped to unstimulated subsets. Significant reduction of alloreactive sequences traceable to unstimulated CD4+ memory cells was observed with siplizumab.

It was approximately 9.8 x 10^4 TCR templates that were assayed per sample. Using immunoSEQ multiplex PCR, the repertoire was profiled, and TCRdb retains in-frame clones only, with some absent. The table lists around 18,000 clones, 40% to 55% of them singletons, with roughly 5.3% in the top ten. The CDR3 contains 14 residues. CDR1 SGHTA and CDR2 FQGTGA come from the germline V gene. V dropped 4 bases and J dropped 4 bases, with 13 bases sitting between them. In the case of this clone: Its antigen is undetermined.

Over a period of over five days at 37 degrees C, the mixed lymphocyte reaction cells were cocultured. The source of this sequence is a human donor in good health; the cells came from an allogeneic mixed lymphocyte reaction. The chain combines TRBV7-3 with TRBJ1-1; D remains ambiguous. Sequencing was performed on CFSE-low (dividing) CD4+ T cells sorted from an allogeneic mixed lymphocyte reaction. CDR3 amino acids: CASSYDSGSTEAFF. The CDR3 DNA reads as TGTGCCAGCAGCTATGACTCGGGGAGCACTGAAGCTTTCTTT.